This TCR beta chain was found in a study of human T cells and chemical hapten exposure. Germline V gene data show CDR1 as ENHRY and CDR2 as SYGVKD. The CDR3 spans 16 residues. Between the trimmed V and J ends, which lost 2 bases and 6 bases, there was a span of 20 bases. The time point: patch test 1, 2 weeks after DPC sensitization. Treatment of the sample: therapeutic diphenylcyclopropenone sensitization with weekly scalp DPC. MiXCR, applied by TCRdb to the RACE reads, yields one record per CDR3 protein. The sample yields around 71,000 distinct CDR3 sequences, around 10% seen once. This clonotype has just a few counts.

V and J are TRBV10-3 and TRBJ2-7; weak D call: TRBD2 (7 bases). Sequences were derived from whole blood, sampled in connection with sensitization to the hapten diphenylcyclopropenone (DPC). The receptor's source is a woman aged 40-49 years with alopecia areata. Some clones in this sample may be carry-over from other donors' samples. CDR3 sequence: CAISEPRGGAFGEQYF. The CDR3 DNA reads TGTGCCATCAGTGAGCCAAGGGGGGGGGCCTTTGGCGAGCAGTACTTC.